This T cell receptor (beta chain) was obtained from a study of T cell responses to AZD1222 COVID-19 vaccine. Broader study findings: Unmutated variant regions reportedly attract nearly half of all spike-specific TCRs. The study identified only five or six AZD1222 recipients as seropositive at baseline.

On this clone itself: The antigen is unknown.

Here immunoSEQ multiplex PCR was the method, and the copy in TCRdb shows in-frame clones only, minus some. The sample carries 200,000 or so clones, around 93% recorded once. The germline V gene encodes CDR1 SGDLS and CDR2 YYNGEE. V was shortened by 1 base and J by 4 bases, with 14 bases between the two germline ends. The length of the CDR3 is 15 residues. Sequenced material: peripheral blood, taken 28 days after the second AZD1222 dose. This receptor was obtained from an adult who received the AZD1222 COVID-19 vaccine. The V and J genes are TRBV9 and TRBJ1-2, with D perhaps matching TRBD1 (5 bases). In DNA, the CDR3 is TGTGCCAGCAGCGTAACCCCGGGAAGGGGCTATGGCTACACCTTC. It yields the protein CASSVTPGRGYGYTF. Drawing the rest from reference TRBV9 and TRBJ1-2, the complete variable domain is DSGVTQTPKHLITATGQRVTLRCSPRSGDLSVYWYQQSLDQGLQFLIQYYNGEERAKGNILERFSAQQFPDLHSELNLSSLELGDSALYFCASSVTPGRGYGYTFGSGTRLTVV.